Below are 26 T cell receptor beta chains sequenced from a single sample in a study of regulatory T cells in long-lasting Graves disease. The authors built TCR beta libraries using iRepertoire HTBI primers and Arm-PCR of CDR3 regions. One entry per CDR3 protein results from TCRdb running MiXCR on the multiplex PCR reads. Counted here are approximately 440,000 distinct CDR3 sequences, about a quarter occurring once; the ten biggest clones make up roughly 28%. Time point denoted: persistent/refractory GD, antithyroid drugs over 5 years with positive TRAb. PBMCs provided the RNA from which the TCR library was made. The sample here was peripheral blood mononuclear cells (PBMCs), taken when the disease was refractory, from a patient treated with antithyroid drugs. These TCRs come from a female donor with Graves disease.

This clonotype has more than one count but fewer than ten. CDR3 nucleotide sequence: TGTGCCAGCAGCTTAGACCGACTCCAAGAGACCCAGTACTTC. This sequence encodes CASSLDRLQETQYF. The chain has TRBV7-2 and TRBJ2-5; D gene unclear. The germline V and J ends were trimmed by 1 base and 1 base, with 7 bases remaining between them. Germline V gene data show CDR1 as SGHTA and CDR2 as FQGNSA. The CDR3 spans 14 residues.

This chain connects TRBV2 to TRBJ2-1; D perhaps matches TRBD2 (5 bases). Trimming stripped 6 bases from V and 4 bases from J, with 10 bases between. Per germline, CDR1 SNHLY and CDR2 FYNNEI. The CDR3 has 13 amino acids. This CDR3 reads CASSRTPYNEQFF. For the CDR3, the DNA is TGTGCCAGCAGCCGGACTCCATACAATGAGCAGTTCTTC.

This clonotype was seen many times. The genes are TRBV2 and TRBJ1-5; D might be TRBD1 (5 bases). V was clipped by 10 bases and J by 2 bases, with 18 bases between them. The CDR3 has 15 amino acids. Germline V gene lookup returns CDR1 SNHLY and CDR2 FYNNEI. DNA of the CDR3: TGTGCCACCGGGGGGGAGGGCTGGGGCAATCAGCCCCAGCATTTT. Amino acid sequence: CATGGEGWGNQPQHF.

Worth noting for this clonotype: Lacking the conserved final phenylalanine or tryptophan, this CDR3 likely reflects a read error. CDR3 region: CASRLEEIYEQYL. CDR3 nucleotide sequence: TGTGCCAGCAGACTAGAGGAGATATACGAGCAGTACCTC. J is TRBJ2-7 and V is TRBV6-2 or TRBV6-3, with D maybe TRBD2 (5 bases). The CDR3 contains 13 residues. Germline V gene lookup returns CDR1 MNHEY and CDR2 SVGEGT. The germline V and J ends were trimmed by 6 bases and 4 bases, with 13 bases remaining between them.

This clonotype was detected ten times or more. CDR3 DNA sequence: TGTGCCAGCTGGGACTGGAGGGAGCAAGAGACCCAGTACTTC. Amino acids: CASWDWREQETQYF. This rearrangement joins TRBV27 to TRBJ2-5, with D perhaps TRBD2 (6 bases). The CDR3 consists of 14 residues. V was pared by 8 bases and J by 2 bases, with 15 bases between. Germline V gene lookup returns CDR1 MNHEY and CDR2 SMNVEV (reference sequence).

About this clonotype itself: A much more abundant neighbour one base away suggests this may be a read error. V usage is TRBV29-1 and J usage is TRBJ1-2; D unresolved. Per germline, CDR1 SQVTM and CDR2 ANQGSEA. The CDR3 runs 13 residues. CDR3 sequence: CSVTGRMVVGCTF. The CDR3 nucleotides are TGCAGCGTGACCGGACGGATGGTAGTGGGCTGCACCTTC.

The chain links TRBV6-9 to TRBJ1-1; no reliable D call. The germline V and J ends were trimmed by 3 bases and 12 bases, with 23 bases remaining between them. Germline CDR1 reads MNHGY; CDR2 reads SVAAGI. This CDR3 is 15 amino acids long. CDR3 residues: CASSYSGGLRSLSFF. In DNA, the CDR3 is TGTGCCAGCAGTTACTCCGGCGGGTTAAGGAGCTTGTCTTTCTTT.

This clonotype appeared many times. The V call is TRBV6-1, the J call TRBJ2-5, with TRBD2 matching over 7 bases. The CDR3 length is 12 residues. Germline lookup yields CDR1 MNHNS and CDR2 SASEGT. V gave up 6 bases and J gave up 4 bases; unmatched junction bases: 2. CDR3 residues: CASRAGLETQYF. In DNA, the CDR3 is TGTGCCAGCAGAGCGGGACTAGAGACCCAGTACTTC.

The chain has TRBV20-1 and TRBJ1-2, with 8 bases identical to TRBD1. Germline CDR1 DFQATT, CDR2 SNEGSKA (reference sequence). Trimming at V came to 4 bases and at J to 7 bases, leaving 11 bases not matched to a gene. The CDR3 loop spans 14 amino acids. CDR3 coding DNA: TGCAGTGCTAAGCCAGGGACAGGCTCGAGTGGCTACACCTTC. This encodes CSAKPGTGSSGYTF.

This clonotype has only a few counts. The chain couples TRBV6-1 to TRBJ1-1; D not resolved. V lost 1 base to trimming and J lost 5 bases, with 8 bases between them. Germline V gives CDR1 MNHNS, CDR2 SASEGT. The CDR3 has 13 residues. The CDR3 here is CASSEGAGTEAFF. As DNA, the CDR3 is TGTGCCAGCAGTGAAGGGGCGGGAACTGAAGCTTTCTTT.

As to this clonotype: One junction end disagrees with the germline gene, perhaps due to a read error. The rearrangement uses TRBV5-6 and TRBJ1-1; D is perhaps TRBD1 (5 bases). The CDR3 covers 17 residues. Germline assignment: CDR1 SGHDT and CDR2 YYEEEE. DNA for the CDR3: TGTGCCAGCAGCTCCGGCTTTAATTGGGGGGTGAATACTGAAGCTTTCTTT. Translated, it gives CASSSGFNWGVNTEAFF. Filled out from reference TRBV5-6 and TRBJ1-1, the complete variable domain reads DAGVTQSPTHLIKTRGQQVTLRCSPKSGHDTVSWYQQALGQGPQFIFQYYEEEERQRGNFPDRFSGHQFPNYSSELNVNALLLGDSALYLCASSSGFNWGVNTEAFFGQGTRLTVV.

This clonotype appeared many times. The genes are TRBV28 and TRBJ1-6; 9 bases fit TRBD1. V was clipped by 6 bases and J by 5 bases; unmatched bases: 2. CDR1 is MDHEN, CDR2 SYDVKM, per germline. This CDR3 has 14 amino acids. CDR3 DNA sequence: TGTGCCAGCAGGAGGACAGGGGATAATTCACCCCTCCACTTT. This codes for CASRRTGDNSPLHF.

The V and J genes are TRBV5-1 and TRBJ2-5, with a tentative D call TRBD1 (5 bases). This CDR3 region has 14 residues. Trimming took 4 bases from V and 4 from J, leaving 14 bases between them. The V gene's germline CDR1 is SGHRS and CDR2 YFSETQ. In nucleotides, the CDR3 is TGCGCCAGCAGCCAGGATGCGACAGCAGAGACCCAGTACTTC. Its protein product is CASSQDATAETQYF.

CDR3 residues: CASSLRAGGYTF. The CDR3 DNA reads as TGTGCCAGCAGCTTACGAGCGGGGGGCTACACCTTC. The chain employs TRBV7-2 and TRBJ1-2; no clear D gene. This CDR3 region has 12 residues. Germline V gene lookup returns CDR1 SGHTA and CDR2 FQGNSA. V was trimmed by 2 bases and J by 8 bases, leaving 9 bases between them. Filled out from reference TRBV7-2 and TRBJ1-2, the complete variable domain reads GAGVSQSPSNKVTEKGKDVELRCDPISGHTALYWYRQSLGQGLEFLIYFQGNSAPDKSGLPSDRFSAERTGGSVSTLTIQRTQQEDSAVYLCASSLRAGGYTFGSGTRLTVV.

In this sample, this clonotype turned up many times. The chain uses TRBV12-3 or TRBV12-4 and TRBJ2-7; 8 bases line up with TRBD2. The CDR3 runs to 11 residues. V gave up 6 bases and J gave up 11 bases; unmatched junction bases: 6. The CDR3 reads CASSRGTREYF. CDR3 DNA: TGTGCCAGCAGCCGCGGGACTAGAGAGTACTTC.

This clonotype appeared many times. The chain combines TRBV28 with TRBJ2-7; D might be TRBD2 (6 bases). Trimming took 6 bases from V and 7 from J, leaving 10 bases between them. CDR1 and CDR2 from the germline V gene are MDHEN and SYDVKM. The CDR3 spans 11 residues. CDR3: CASSTRGEQYF. The CDR3 region has the DNA TGTGCCAGCAGCACCCGGGGGGAGCAGTACTTC.

This clonotype was recorded once. This chain joins TRBV27 and TRBJ2-2; no reliable D call. The V gene lost 0 bases and the J gene lost 2 bases, with 4 bases spanning the gap. Germline V CDR1 and CDR2: MNHEY, SMNVEV (reference sequence). The CDR3 is made up of 14 amino acids. The CDR3 region has the DNA TGTGCCAGCAGTTTATCTAGTAACACCGGGGAGCTGTTTTTT. This sequence encodes CASSLSSNTGELFF.

The chain recombines TRBV28 with TRBJ2-3; D remains unclear. The CDR3 totals 15 residues. Germline V lookup: CDR1 MDHEN, CDR2 SYDVKM. V lost 5 bases, J lost 3 bases, and 15 bases lay in between. The DNA for the CDR3 is TGTGCCAGCAGTACTGCGTCAAGAGTGACAGATACGCAGTATTTT. It is translated as CASSTASRVTDTQYF.

This clonotype was recorded many times. V and J are TRBV2 and TRBJ2-7; D call uncertain. The V gene's germline CDR1 is SNHLY and CDR2 FYNNEI. CDR3 length: 13 amino acids. Trimming stripped 3 bases from V and 0 bases from J, with 6 bases between. CDR3 loop: CASSDGNSYEQYF. CDR3 nucleotide sequence: TGTGCCAGCAGTGATGGGAACTCCTACGAGCAGTACTTC. The full variable domain, completed using reference TRBV2 and TRBJ2-7, is EPEVTQTPSHQVTQMGQEVILRCVPISNHLYFYWYRQILGQKVEFLVSFYNNEISEKSEIFDDQFSVERPDGSNFTLKIRSTKLEDSAMYFCASSDGNSYEQYFGPGTRLTVT.

This chain connects TRBV7-9 to TRBJ2-4, with 8 bases that match TRBD1. This CDR3 is built from 16 residues. CDR1 is SEHNR, CDR2 FQNEAQ, per germline (reference sequence). The ends lost 4 bases at V and 3 bases at J; junction bases unmatched: 8. The CDR3 DNA reads as TGTGCCAGCAGCTCGACAGGGGACGGGGGCAAAAACATTCAGTACTTC. This codes for CASSSTGDGGKNIQYF. The entire variable domain, with the rest obtained from reference TRBV7-9 and TRBJ2-4, is as follows: DTGVSQNPRHKITKRGQNVTFRCDPISEHNRLYWYRQTLGQGPEFLTYFQNEAQLEKSRLLSDRFSAERPKGSFSTLEIQRTEQGDSAMYLCASSSTGDGGKNIQYFGAGTRLSVL.

The CDR3 spells CASSPEQLEGLGTEAFF. In DNA form, the CDR3 reads TGTGCCAGCTCACCGGAACAACTTGAGGGGTTGGGCACTGAAGCTTTCTTT. This chain connects TRBV18 to TRBJ1-1, with D perhaps TRBD1 (5 bases). CDR1 KGHSH and CDR2 LQKENI come from the germline V gene. Trimming pared 3 bases from V and 4 bases from J, leaving 21 bases between. CDR3 size: 17 residues.

The chain has TRBV27 and TRBJ2-5, with D possibly TRBD2 on 5 matching bases. Germline CDR1 reads MNHEY; CDR2 reads SMNVEV (reference sequence). V was pared by 3 bases and J by 5 bases, with 19 bases between. This CDR3 comprises 16 residues. This chain's CDR3 is CASSFGSGILEETQYF. CDR3 sequence (DNA): TGTGCCAGCAGTTTTGGGTCGGGGATCTTGGAGGAGACCCAGTACTTC.

This clonotype was counted only a few times. V gene TRBV20-1 combines with J gene TRBJ1-1; no clear D gene. V dropped 6 bases and J dropped 0 bases, with 14 bases sitting between them. The CDR3 extends over 14 amino acids. The germline V gene has CDR1 DFQATT and CDR2 SNEGSKA (reference sequence). CDR3 DNA sequence: TGCAGTGCGGGAAAGTTGGTCTTGAACACTGAAGCTTTCTTT. Translated: CSAGKLVLNTEAFF.

This clonotype came up a few times. This chain connects TRBV2 to TRBJ2-7; 14 bases match TRBD2. V lost 4 bases to trimming and J lost 0 bases; unmatched junction nucleotides: 5. The CDR3 has 17 amino acids. Germline-derived CDR1 and CDR2 are SNHLY and FYNNEI. The CDR3 sequence is CASSAGLAGGSSYEQYF. The DNA of the CDR3 is TGTGCCAGCAGTGCCGGACTAGCGGGAGGAAGCTCCTACGAGCAGTACTTC.

This clonotype has more than one count but fewer than ten. The rearrangement joins TRBV27 to TRBJ2-2, with D unresolved. The V end lost 5 bases, the J end lost 1 base, and 11 bases lay between the germline ends. Germline CDR1 is MNHEY and CDR2 is SMNVEV (reference sequence). The CDR3 runs 15 residues. This CDR3 reads CASSLLNGNTGELFF. The CDR3 nucleotides are TGTGCCAGCAGTCTCCTGAACGGGAACACCGGGGAGCTGTTTTTT.

This clonotype came up many times. This rearrangement joins TRBV28 to TRBJ1-5; D is uncertain. Germline V gene data show CDR1 as MDHEN and CDR2 as SYDVKM. The CDR3 extends over 13 amino acids. The V end lost 6 bases, the J end lost 2 bases, and 8 bases lay between the germline ends. CDR3 nucleotide sequence: TGTGCCAGCAGAAGAGTGGGCAATCAGCCCCAGCATTTT. This codes for CASRRVGNQPQHF. Together with reference TRBV28 and TRBJ1-5, the CDR3 gives the full variable domain: DVKVTQSSRYLVKRTGEKVFLECVQDMDHENMFWYRQDPGLGLRLIYFSYDVKMKEKGDIPEGYSVSREKKERFSLILESASTNQTSMYLCASRRVGNQPQHFGDGTRLSIL.